This TCR beta chain originates from a study of beta chain features in type 1 diabetes. From germline, CDR1 is SGHRS and CDR2 YFSETQ. This CDR3 region has 15 residues. Trimming took 0 bases from V and 0 from J, leaving 10 bases between them. In total, each donor contributed a single heparinised blood draw that averaged approximately 0.12 L. The study reverse transcribed the entire isolated RNA, so it sequenced expressed TCRB transcripts. Assay: immunoSEQ multiplex PCR; the TCRdb copy retains only in-frame clones and omits some. The sample carries hundreds of thousands of clones, over 12% recorded once. As for this clone: Its antigen is as yet unknown.

General study points: Across all four CD4+ subsets, people with type 1 diabetes showed modestly shorter TCRB CDR3s.

The clonotype originates from a young man with type 1 diabetes. The chain links TRBV5-1 to TRBJ2-7; D call uncertain. Material: naive CD4+ T cells from blood. The CDR3 is CASSLDSTTSYEQYF. The CDR3 region has the DNA TGCGCCAGCAGCTTGGACAGCACAACCTCCTACGAGCAGTACTTC. The complete variable domain, with remaining parts taken from reference TRBV5-1 and TRBJ2-7, reads KAGVTQTPRYLIKTRGQQVTLSCSPISGHRSVSWYQQTPGQGLQFLFEYFSETQRNKGNFPGRFSGRQFSNSRSEMNVSTLELGDSALYLCASSLDSTTSYEQYFGPGTRLTVT.